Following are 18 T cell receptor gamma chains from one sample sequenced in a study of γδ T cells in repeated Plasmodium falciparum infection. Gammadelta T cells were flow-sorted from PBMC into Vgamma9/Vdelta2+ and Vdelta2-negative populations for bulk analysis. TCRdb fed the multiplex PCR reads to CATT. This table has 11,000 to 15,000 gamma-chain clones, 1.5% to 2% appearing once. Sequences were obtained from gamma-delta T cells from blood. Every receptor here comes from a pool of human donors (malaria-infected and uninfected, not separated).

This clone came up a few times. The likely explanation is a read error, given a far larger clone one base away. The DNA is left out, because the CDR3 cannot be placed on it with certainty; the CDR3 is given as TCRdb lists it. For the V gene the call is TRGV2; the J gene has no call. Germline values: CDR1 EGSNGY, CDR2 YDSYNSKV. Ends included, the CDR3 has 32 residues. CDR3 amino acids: CATWDGPIGIRNSLAVEQHWLSQVSIGRIQHF.

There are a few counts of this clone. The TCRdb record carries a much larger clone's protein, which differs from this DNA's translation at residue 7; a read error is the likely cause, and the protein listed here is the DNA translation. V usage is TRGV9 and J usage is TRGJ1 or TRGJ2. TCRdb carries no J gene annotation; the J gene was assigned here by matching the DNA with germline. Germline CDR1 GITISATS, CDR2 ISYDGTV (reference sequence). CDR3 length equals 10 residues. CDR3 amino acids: CALVHYRKLF. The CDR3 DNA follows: TGTGCCTTGGTACATTATAGGAAACTCTTT.

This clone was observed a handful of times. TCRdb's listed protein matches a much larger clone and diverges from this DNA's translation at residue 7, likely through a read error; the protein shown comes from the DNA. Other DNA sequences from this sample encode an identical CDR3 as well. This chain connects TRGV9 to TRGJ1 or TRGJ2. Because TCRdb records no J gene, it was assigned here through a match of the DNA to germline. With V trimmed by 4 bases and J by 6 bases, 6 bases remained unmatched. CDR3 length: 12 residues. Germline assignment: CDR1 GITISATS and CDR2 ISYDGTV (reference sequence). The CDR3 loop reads CALWEYCYKKLF. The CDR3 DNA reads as TGTGCCTTGTGGGAATATTGTTATAAGAAACTCTTT.

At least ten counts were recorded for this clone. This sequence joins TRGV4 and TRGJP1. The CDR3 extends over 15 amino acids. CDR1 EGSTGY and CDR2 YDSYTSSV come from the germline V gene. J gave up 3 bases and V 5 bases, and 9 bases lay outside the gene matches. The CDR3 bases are TGTGCCACCTGGGCCCAGTGGCCCACTGGTTGGTTCAAGATATTT. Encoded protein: CATWAQWPTGWFKIF.

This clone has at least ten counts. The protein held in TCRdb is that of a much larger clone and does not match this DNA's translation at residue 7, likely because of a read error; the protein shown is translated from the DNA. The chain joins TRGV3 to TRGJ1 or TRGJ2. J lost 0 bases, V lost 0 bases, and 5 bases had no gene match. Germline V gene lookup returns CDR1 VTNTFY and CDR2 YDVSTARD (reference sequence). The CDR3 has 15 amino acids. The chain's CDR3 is CATWDRRGNYYKKLF. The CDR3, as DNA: TGTGCCACCTGGGACAGGCGGGGGAATTATTATAAGAAACTCTTT.

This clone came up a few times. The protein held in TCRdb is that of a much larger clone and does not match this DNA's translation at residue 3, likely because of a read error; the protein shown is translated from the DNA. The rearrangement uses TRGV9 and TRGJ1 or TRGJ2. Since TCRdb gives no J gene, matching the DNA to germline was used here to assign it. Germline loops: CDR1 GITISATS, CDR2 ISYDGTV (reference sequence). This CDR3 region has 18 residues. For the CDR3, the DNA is TGTGCCTCGTGGGAGGTGCAGTCCTACAATTCGAATTATTATAAGAAACTCTTT. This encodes CASWEVQSYNSNYYKKLF.

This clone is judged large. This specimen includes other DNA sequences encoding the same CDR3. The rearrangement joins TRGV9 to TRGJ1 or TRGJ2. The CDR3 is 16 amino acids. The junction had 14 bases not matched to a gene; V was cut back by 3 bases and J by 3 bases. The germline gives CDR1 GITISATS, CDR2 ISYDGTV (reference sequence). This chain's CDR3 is CALWECNLACYYKKLF. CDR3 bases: TGTGCCTTGTGGGAGTGCAATTTGGCTTGTTATTATAAGAAACTCTTT.

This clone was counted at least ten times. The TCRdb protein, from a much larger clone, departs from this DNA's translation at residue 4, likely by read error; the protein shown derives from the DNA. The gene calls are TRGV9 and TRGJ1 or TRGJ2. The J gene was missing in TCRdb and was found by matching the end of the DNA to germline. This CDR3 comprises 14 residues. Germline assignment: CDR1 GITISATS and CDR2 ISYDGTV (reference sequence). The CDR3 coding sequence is TGTGCCTTGGGGGAGGCCCACCCTTATTATAAGAAACTCTTT. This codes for CALGEAHPYYKKLF.

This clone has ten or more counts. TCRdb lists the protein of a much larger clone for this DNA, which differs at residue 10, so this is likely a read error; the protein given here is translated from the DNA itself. CDR3 sequence (DNA): TGTGCCACCTGGGACGGGCATCATAAGGAACTCTTT. Translation gives CATWDGHHKELF. No J gene was named, though the V gene is TRGV2. This CDR3 contains 12 residues. The germline gives CDR1 EGSNGY, CDR2 YDSYNSKV.

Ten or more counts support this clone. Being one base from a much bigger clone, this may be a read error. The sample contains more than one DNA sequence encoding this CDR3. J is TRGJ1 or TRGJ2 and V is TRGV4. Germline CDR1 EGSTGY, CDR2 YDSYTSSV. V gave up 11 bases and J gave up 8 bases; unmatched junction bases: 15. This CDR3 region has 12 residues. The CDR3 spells CAKGVLGDKKLF. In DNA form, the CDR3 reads TGTGCCAAGGGTGTCTTAGGGGATAAGAAACTCTTT.

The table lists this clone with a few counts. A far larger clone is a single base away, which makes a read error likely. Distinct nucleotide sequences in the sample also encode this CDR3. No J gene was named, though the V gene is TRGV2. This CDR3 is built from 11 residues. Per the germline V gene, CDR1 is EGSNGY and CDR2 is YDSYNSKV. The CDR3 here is CATWDGQTMTF. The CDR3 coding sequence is TGTGCCACCTGGGACGGGCAGACGATGACGTTT.

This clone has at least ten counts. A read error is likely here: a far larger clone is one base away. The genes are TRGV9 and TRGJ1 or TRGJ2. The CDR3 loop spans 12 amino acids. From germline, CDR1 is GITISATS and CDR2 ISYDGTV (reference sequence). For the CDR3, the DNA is TGTGCCCTGTGGGAGCCATATTATAAGAAACTCTTT. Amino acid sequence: CALWEPYYKKLF.

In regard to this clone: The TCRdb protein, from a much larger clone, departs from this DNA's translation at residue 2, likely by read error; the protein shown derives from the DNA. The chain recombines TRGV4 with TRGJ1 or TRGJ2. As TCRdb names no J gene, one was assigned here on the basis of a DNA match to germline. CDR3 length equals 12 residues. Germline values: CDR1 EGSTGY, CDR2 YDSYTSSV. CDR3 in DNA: TGTACCACCTGGGATGTTAACTATAAGAAACTCTTT. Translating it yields CTTWDVNYKKLF.

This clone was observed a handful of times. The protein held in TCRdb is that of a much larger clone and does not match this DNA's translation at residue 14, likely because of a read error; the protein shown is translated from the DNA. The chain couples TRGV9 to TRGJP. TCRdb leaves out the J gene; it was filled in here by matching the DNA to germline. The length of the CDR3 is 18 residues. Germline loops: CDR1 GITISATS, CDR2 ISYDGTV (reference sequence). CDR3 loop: CALWDLPGGELGKEIKVF. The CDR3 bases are TGTGCCTTGTGGGACCTACCTGGGGGGGAGTTGGGCAAAGAAATCAAGGTATTT.

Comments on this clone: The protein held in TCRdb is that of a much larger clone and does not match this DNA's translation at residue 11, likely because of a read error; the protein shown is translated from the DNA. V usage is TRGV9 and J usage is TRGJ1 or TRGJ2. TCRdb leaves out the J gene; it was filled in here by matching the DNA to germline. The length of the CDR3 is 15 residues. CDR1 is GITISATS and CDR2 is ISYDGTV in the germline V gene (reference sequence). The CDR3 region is CALYLYSSNYCKKLF. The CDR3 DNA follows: TGTGCCTTGTACCTTTATTCTTCGAATTATTGTAAGAAACTCTTT.

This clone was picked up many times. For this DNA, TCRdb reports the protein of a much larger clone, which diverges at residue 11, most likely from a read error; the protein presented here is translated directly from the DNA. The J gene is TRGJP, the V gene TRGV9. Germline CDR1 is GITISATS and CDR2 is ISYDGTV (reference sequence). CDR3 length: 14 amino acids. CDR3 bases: TGTGCCTTGTGGGAAAAGTTGGGCAAAAAAGTCAAGGTATTT. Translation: CALWEKLGKKVKVF.

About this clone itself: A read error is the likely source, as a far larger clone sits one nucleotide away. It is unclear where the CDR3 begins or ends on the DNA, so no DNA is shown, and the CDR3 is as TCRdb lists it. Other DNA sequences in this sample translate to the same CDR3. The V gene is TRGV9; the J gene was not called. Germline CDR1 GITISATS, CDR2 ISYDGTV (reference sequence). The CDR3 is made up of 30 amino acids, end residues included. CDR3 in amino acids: CALWEAEIRNSLAVEQHWLSQVSIGRIQHF.

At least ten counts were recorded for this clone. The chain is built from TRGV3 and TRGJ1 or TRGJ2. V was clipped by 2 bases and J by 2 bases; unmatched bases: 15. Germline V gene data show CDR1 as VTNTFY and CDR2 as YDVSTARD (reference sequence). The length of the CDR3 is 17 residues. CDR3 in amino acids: CATWDTLGFGYYYKKLF. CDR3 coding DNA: TGTGCCACCTGGGACACACTCGGATTTGGGTATTATTATAAGAAACTCTTT.